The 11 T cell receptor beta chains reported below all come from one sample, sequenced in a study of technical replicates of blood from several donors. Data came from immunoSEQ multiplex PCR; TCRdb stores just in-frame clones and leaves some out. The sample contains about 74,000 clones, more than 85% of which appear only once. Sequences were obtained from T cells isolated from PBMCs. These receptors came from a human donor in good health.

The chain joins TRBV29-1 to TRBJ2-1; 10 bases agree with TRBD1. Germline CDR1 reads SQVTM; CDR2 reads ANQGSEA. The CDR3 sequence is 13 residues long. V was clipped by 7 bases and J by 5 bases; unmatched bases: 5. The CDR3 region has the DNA TGCAGCGCCGCCGGGACAGGGGACAATGAGCAGTTCTTC. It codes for CSAAGTGDNEQFF.

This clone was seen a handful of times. This CDR3 reads CASSLNSAGKNSPLHF. The CDR3 bases are TGTGCCAGCAGCTTAAACTCGGCAGGGAAAAATTCACCCCTCCACTTT. The J gene is TRBJ1-6, the V gene TRBV7-3; D is perhaps TRBD1 (5 bases). Germline loops: CDR1 SGHTA, CDR2 FQGTGA. Trimming took off 1 base at V and 7 bases at J, with 14 bases between the two ends. The CDR3 runs 16 residues.

CDR3 in DNA: TGTGCCAGCAGTTTATTAGTCGACTATGGCTACACCTTC. Translating gives CASSLLVDYGYTF. V gene TRBV28 combines with J gene TRBJ1-2; the D is unclear. Germline assignment: CDR1 MDHEN and CDR2 SYDVKM. This CDR3 has 13 amino acids. Trimming took off 1 base at V and 3 bases at J, with 6 bases between the two ends.

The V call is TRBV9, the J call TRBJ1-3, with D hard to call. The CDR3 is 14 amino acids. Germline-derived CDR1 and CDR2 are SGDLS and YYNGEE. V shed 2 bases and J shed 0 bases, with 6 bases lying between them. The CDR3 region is CASSVGSSGNTIYF. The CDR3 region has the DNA TGTGCCAGCAGCGTTGGGAGCTCTGGAAACACCATATATTTT.

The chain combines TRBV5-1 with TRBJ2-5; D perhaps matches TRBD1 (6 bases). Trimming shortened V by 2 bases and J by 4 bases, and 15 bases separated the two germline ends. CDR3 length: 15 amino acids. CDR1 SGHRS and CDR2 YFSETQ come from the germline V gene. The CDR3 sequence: CASSFLGAEGETQYF. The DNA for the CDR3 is TGCGCCAGCAGCTTTTTGGGGGCCGAAGGAGAGACCCAGTACTTC.

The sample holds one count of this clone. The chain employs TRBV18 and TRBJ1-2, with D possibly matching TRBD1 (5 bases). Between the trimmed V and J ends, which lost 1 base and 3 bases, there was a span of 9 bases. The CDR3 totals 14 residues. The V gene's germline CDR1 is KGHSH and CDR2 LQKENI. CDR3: CASSPRQGDYGYTF. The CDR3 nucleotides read TGTGCCAGCTCACCACGGCAAGGGGACTATGGCTACACCTTC.

Here the CDR3 reads CASSGNRVQETQYF. CDR3 nucleotides: TGTGCCAGCAGCGGCAACAGGGTTCAAGAGACCCAGTACTTC. This chain joins TRBV9 and TRBJ2-5; a weak D match, TRBD1 (6 bases). V lost 3 bases to trimming and J lost 2 bases, with 11 bases between them. The CDR3 is 14 residues long. From germline, CDR1 is SGDLS and CDR2 YYNGEE.

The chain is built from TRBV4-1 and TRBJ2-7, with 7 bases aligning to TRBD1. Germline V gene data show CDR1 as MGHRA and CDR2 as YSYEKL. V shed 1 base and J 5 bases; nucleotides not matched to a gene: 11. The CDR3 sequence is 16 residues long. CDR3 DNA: TGCGCCAGCAGCCAAGGGATCGGACAGGTACGAAACGAGCAGTACTTC. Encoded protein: CASSQGIGQVRNEQYF.

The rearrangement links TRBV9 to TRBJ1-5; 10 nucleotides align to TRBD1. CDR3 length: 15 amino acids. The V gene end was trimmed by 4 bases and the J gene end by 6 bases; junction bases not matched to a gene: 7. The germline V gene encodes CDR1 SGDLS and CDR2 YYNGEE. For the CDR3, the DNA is TGTGCCAGCAGCACCGGGACAGGGGCCTTTCAGCCCCAGCATTTT. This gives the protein CASSTGTGAFQPQHF.

This CDR3 reads CASSLTPSTGPGKLFF. DNA for the CDR3: TGTGCCAGCAGTTTAACCCCCTCGACAGGCCCTGGAAAACTGTTTTTT. The gene calls are TRBV6-5 and TRBJ1-4; D possibly corresponds to TRBD1 (6 bases). The CDR3 covers 16 residues. CDR1 and CDR2 from the germline V gene are MNHEY and SVGAGI. Trimming removed 4 bases from V and 10 bases from J, with 22 bases in between.

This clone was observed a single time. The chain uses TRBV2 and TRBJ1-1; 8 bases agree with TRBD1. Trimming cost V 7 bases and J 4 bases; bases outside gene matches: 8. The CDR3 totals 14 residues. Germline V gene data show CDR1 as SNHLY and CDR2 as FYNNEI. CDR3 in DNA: TGTGCCAGCACCTACTCTACAGGGGGCACTGAAGCTTTCTTT. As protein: CASTYSTGGTEAFF.